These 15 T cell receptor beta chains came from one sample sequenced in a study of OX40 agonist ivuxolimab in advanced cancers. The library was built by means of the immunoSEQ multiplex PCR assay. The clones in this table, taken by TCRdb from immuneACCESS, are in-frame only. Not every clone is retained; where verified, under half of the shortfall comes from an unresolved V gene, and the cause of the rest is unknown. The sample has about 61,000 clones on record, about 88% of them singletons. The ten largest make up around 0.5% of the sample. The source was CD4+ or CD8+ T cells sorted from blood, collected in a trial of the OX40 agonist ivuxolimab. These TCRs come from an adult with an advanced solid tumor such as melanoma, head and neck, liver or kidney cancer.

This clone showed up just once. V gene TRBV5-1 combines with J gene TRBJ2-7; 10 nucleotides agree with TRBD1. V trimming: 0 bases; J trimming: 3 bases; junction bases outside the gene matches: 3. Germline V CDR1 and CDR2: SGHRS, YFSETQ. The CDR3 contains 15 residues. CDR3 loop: CASSLGTGGNYEQYF. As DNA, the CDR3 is TGCGCCAGCAGCTTGGGGACAGGGGGGAACTACGAGCAGTACTTC.

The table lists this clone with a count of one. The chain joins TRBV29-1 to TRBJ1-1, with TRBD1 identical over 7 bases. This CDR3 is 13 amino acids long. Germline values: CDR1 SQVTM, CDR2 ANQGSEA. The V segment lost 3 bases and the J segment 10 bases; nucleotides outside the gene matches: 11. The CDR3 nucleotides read TGCAGCGTTGACACTCTGCAGGGGGTCCGAGCTTTCTTT. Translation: CSVDTLQGVRAFF. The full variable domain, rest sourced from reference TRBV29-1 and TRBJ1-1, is SAVISQKPSRDICQRGTSLTIQCQVDSQVTMMFWYRQQPGQSLTLIATANQGSEATYESGFVIDKFPISRPNLTFSTLTVSNMSPEDSSIYLCSVDTLQGVRAFFGQGTRLTVV.

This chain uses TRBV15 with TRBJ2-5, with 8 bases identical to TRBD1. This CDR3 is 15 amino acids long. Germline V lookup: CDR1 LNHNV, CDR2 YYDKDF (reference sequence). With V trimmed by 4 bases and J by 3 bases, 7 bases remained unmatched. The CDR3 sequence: CATSKAGTGEETQYF. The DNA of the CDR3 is TGTGCCACCAGCAAGGCCGGGACAGGAGAAGAGACCCAGTACTTC.

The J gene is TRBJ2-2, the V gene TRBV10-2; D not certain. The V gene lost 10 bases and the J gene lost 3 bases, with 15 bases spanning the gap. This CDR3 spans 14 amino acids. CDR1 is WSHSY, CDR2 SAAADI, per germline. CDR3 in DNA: TGCGCCACCCGGCCTACCACCCACACCGGGGAGCTGTTTTTT. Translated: CATRPTTHTGELFF.

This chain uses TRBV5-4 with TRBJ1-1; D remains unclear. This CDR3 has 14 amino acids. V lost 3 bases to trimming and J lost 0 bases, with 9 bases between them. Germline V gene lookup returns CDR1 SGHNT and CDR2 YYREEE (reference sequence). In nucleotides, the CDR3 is TGTGCCAGCAGCTGGGAACGGATGAACACTGAAGCTTTCTTT. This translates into CASSWERMNTEAFF.

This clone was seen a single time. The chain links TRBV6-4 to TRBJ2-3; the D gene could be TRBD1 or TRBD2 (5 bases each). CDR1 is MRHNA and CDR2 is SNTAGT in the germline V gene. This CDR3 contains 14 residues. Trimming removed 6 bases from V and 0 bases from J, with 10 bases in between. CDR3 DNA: TGTGCCAGCAGCGTTGAGGGGAGCACAGATACGCAGTATTTT. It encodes CASSVEGSTDTQYF.

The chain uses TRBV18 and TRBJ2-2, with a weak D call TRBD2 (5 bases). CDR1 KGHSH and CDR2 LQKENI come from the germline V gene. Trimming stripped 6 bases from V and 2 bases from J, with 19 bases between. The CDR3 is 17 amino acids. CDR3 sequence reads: CASSSELPGKNTGELFF. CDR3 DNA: TGTGCCAGCTCCTCCGAGTTACCGGGAAAAAACACCGGGGAGCTGTTTTTT.

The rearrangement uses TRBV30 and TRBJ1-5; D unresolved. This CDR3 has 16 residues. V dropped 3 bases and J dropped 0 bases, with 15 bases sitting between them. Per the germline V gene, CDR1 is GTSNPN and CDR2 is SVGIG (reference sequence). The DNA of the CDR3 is TGTGCCTGGAGCGCCCCGGGAGCTGGTAGCAATCAGCCCCAGCATTTT. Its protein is CAWSAPGAGSNQPQHF.

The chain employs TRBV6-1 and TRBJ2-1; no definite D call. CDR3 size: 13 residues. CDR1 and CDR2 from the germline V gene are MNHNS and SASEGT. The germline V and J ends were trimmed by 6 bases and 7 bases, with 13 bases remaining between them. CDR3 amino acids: CASRVLNRNEQFF. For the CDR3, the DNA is TGTGCCAGCAGGGTTTTAAATAGGAATGAGCAGTTCTTC.

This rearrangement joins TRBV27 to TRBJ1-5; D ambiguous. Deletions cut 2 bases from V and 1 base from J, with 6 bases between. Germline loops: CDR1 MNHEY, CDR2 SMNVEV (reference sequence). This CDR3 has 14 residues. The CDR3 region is CASSLERSNQPQHF. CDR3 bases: TGTGCCAGCAGTTTAGAGCGGAGCAATCAGCCCCAGCATTTT.

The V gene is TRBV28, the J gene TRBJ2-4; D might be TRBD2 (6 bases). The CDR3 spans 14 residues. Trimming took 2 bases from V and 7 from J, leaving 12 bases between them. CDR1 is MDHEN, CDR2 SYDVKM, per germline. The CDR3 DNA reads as TGTGCCAGCAGTTTACCCGGGAGAGGCAACATTCAGTACTTC. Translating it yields CASSLPGRGNIQYF.

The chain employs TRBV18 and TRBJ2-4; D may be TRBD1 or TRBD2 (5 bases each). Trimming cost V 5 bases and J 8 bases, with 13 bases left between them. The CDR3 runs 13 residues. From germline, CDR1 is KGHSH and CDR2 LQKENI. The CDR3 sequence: CASSWTGADIQYF. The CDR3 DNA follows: TGTGCCAGCTCATGGACCGGGGCCGACATTCAGTACTTC.

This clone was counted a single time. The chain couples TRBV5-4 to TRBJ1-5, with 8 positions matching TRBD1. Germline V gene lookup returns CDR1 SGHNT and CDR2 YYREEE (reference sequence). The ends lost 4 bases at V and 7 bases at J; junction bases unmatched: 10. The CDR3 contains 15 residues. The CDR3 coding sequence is TGTGCCAGCAGCCAAGACAGGACAGGGTGGCAGCCCCAGCATTTT. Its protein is CASSQDRTGWQPQHF.

The CDR3 region has the DNA TGTGCCAGCAGCTTAGGGGCGGACAGCCCTTATGAAAAACTGTTTTTT. This encodes CASSLGADSPYEKLFF. V gene TRBV7-2 combines with J gene TRBJ1-4, with a tentative D call TRBD1 (6 bases). The CDR3 covers 16 residues. Trimming left V 1 base short and J 6 bases short, with 15 bases between. Germline CDR1 reads SGHTA; CDR2 reads FQGNSA.

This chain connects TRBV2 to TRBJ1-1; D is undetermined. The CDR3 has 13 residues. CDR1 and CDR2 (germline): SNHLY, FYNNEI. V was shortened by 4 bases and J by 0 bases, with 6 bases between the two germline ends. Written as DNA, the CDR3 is TGTGCCAGCAGTGCGGACGTGAACACTGAAGCTTTCTTT. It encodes CASSADVNTEAFF.